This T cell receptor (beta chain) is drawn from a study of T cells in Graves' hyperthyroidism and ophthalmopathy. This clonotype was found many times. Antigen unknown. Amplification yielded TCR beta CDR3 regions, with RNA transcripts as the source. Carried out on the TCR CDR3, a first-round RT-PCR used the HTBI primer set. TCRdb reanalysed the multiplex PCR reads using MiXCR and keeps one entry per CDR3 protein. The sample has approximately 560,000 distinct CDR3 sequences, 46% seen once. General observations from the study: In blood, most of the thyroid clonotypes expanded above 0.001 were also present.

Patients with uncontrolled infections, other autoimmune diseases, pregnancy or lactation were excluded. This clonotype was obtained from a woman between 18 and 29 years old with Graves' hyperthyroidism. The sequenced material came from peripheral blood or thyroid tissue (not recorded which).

The CDR3 DNA reads TGTGCCAGCAGCTGGGCCGGGACTACGTACGAGCAGTACTTC. Translated: CASSWAGTTYEQYF. The rearrangement links TRBV7-2 to TRBJ2-7; 7 positions agree with TRBD2. This CDR3 is 14 amino acids long. Germline V gene lookup returns CDR1 SGHTA and CDR2 FQGNSA. Trimming removed 4 bases from V and 4 bases from J; junction bases left unmatched: 7. The variable domain in full, completed from reference TRBV7-2 and TRBJ2-7, reads GAGVSQSPSNKVTEKGKDVELRCDPISGHTALYWYRQSLGQGLEFLIYFQGNSAPDKSGLPSDRFSAERTGGSVSTLTIQRTQQEDSAVYLCASSWAGTTYEQYFGPGTRLTVT.